The 19 T cell receptor beta chains below all came from one sample that was sequenced in a study of shared clonotypes between healthy human individuals. The data were produced by immunoSEQ multiplex PCR, yet TCRdb's version contains in-frame clones alone and is incomplete. The data contain roughly 1,000,000 clones, 78% of them seen just once; the ten biggest clones take up about 0.52%. What was sequenced was memory CD4+ T cells from PBMCs. The subset here: CD45RA-negative fraction. The receptors shown here come from a young man in good health. Some clones in this sample may be carry-over from other donors' samples.

This clone was recorded a few times. Other DNA sequences in the sample encode the same CDR3. The chain joins TRBV7-2 to TRBJ1-5; 8 positions match TRBD1. Germline V gene data show CDR1 as SGHTA and CDR2 as FQGNSA. The V segment lost 4 bases and the J segment 7 bases; nucleotides outside the gene matches: 3. This CDR3 has 13 amino acids. This chain's CDR3 is CASSYDRGQPQHF. The DNA of the CDR3 is TGTGCCAGCAGCTATGACAGGGGCCAGCCCCAGCATTTT.

Regarding this clone: Since a far larger clone is one base different, this is likely a read error. Other DNA variants within this sample encode the same CDR3. The chain uses TRBV7-9 and TRBJ1-1; possible D gene TRBD1, 5 bases. V was cut by 3 bases and J by 4 bases, with 9 bases left in between. The CDR3 is 13 residues long. Germline CDR1 is SEHNR and CDR2 is FQNEAQ (reference sequence). CDR3 coding DNA: TGTGCCAGCAGCTTGGAGCAGGGCACTGAAGCTTTCTTT. This gives the protein CASSLEQGTEAFF.

The chain carries TRBV5-1 and TRBJ1-1; D remains ambiguous. Germline CDR1 and CDR2: SGHRS and YFSETQ. The CDR3 is 14 amino acids. The V and J ends lost 0 bases and 4 bases respectively, with 10 bases between them. CDR3 loop: CASSLEGESTEAFF. CDR3 nucleotides: TGCGCCAGCAGCTTGGAAGGAGAGTCCACTGAAGCTTTCTTT.

The V call is TRBV2, the J call TRBJ2-5, with 8 bases aligning to TRBD1. CDR1 SNHLY and CDR2 FYNNEI come from the germline V gene. J lost 3 bases, V lost 8 bases, and 8 bases had no gene match. CDR3 length: 14 residues. The CDR3 is CASDHQGAKETQYF. DNA for the CDR3: TGTGCCAGCGACCACCAGGGGGCCAAAGAGACCCAGTACTTC.

The J gene is TRBJ2-7, the V gene TRBV6-1; D call uncertain. V was cut by 6 bases and J by 4 bases, with 10 bases left in between. The germline V gene encodes CDR1 MNHNS and CDR2 SASEGT. This CDR3 is built from 12 residues. The CDR3 here is CASSGRRYEQYF. The CDR3 bases are TGTGCCAGCAGCGGACGGCGGTACGAGCAGTACTTC.

The J gene is TRBJ2-2, the V gene TRBV9; 13 positions match TRBD2. In germline, CDR1 is SGDLS, CDR2 YYNGEE. CDR3 length equals 16 residues. The junction had 2 bases not matched to a gene; V was cut back by 0 bases and J by 6 bases. The CDR3 DNA reads as TGTGCCAGCAGCGTAGTACTAGCGGGAGGGGCCGGGGAGCTGTTTTTT. Its translation: CASSVVLAGGAGELFF. Combining the CDR3 with reference TRBV9 and TRBJ2-2 gives the whole variable domain DSGVTQTPKHLITATGQRVTLRCSPRSGDLSVYWYQQSLDQGLQFLIQYYNGEERAKGNILERFSAQQFPDLHSELNLSSLELGDSALYFCASSVVLAGGAGELFFGEGSRLTVL.

This clone was counted at least ten times. J is TRBJ2-1 and V is TRBV4-2; a weak D match, TRBD2 (6 bases). CDR1 and CDR2 from the germline V gene are LGHNA and YNFKEQ. The CDR3 spans 16 residues. V was pared by 4 bases and J by 5 bases, with 18 bases between. CDR3 in DNA: TGTGCCAGCAGCCTCCTCGGGGGAGAGGGGCACAATGAGCAGTTCTTC. Its protein is CASSLLGGEGHNEQFF.

In this sample, this clone turned up a few times. DNA for the CDR3: TGTGCCAGCAGCGCGATAGTGGGGGCTGGGGCCAACGTCCTGACTTTC. This codes for CASSAIVGAGANVLTF. The chain links TRBV14 to TRBJ2-6; D assignment may be TRBD1 or TRBD2 (5 bases each). This CDR3 has 16 amino acids. Germline-derived CDR1 and CDR2 are SGHDN and FVKESK. V lost 5 bases and J 2 bases, leaving 13 bases between the germline ends.

This chain's CDR3 is CSDGSGYGYTF. As DNA, the CDR3 is TGCAGTGACGGCAGTGGCTATGGCTACACCTTC. The V gene is TRBV20-1, the J gene TRBJ1-2; D call uncertain. Germline values: CDR1 DFQATT, CDR2 SNEGSKA (reference sequence). The CDR3 totals 11 residues. V lost 7 bases to trimming and J lost 4 bases, with 10 bases between them.

Concerning this clone: A much larger clone differs by one base, so this may be a read error. The V and J genes are TRBV6-1 and TRBJ1-2, with 7 positions matching TRBD1. J gave up 0 bases and V 2 bases, and 3 bases lay outside the gene matches. Germline CDR1 and CDR2: MNHNS and SASEGT. CDR3 length equals 15 residues. The CDR3 DNA sequence: TGTGCCAGCAGTGAAAGGGGGCGCGCTAACTATGGCTACACCTTC. It encodes CASSERGRANYGYTF.

This chain connects TRBV28 to TRBJ1-1; 10 bases are shared with TRBD1. Trimming took 5 bases from V and 5 from J; bases not matched to a gene: 8. Germline values: CDR1 MDHEN, CDR2 SYDVKM. The CDR3 loop spans 15 amino acids. The chain's CDR3 is CASSLGTGAGTEAFF. CDR3 nucleotides: TGTGCCAGCAGTCTGGGGACAGGGGCTGGGACTGAAGCTTTCTTT.

Of note for this clone: The same CDR3 is also encoded by other DNA sequences in this sample. This chain connects TRBV30 to TRBJ2-5, with TRBD2 matching 7 bases. In germline, CDR1 is GTSNPN, CDR2 SVGIG (reference sequence). CDR3 length: 11 amino acids. V trimming: 2 bases; J trimming: 11 bases; junction bases outside the gene matches: 5. For the CDR3, the DNA is TGTGCCTGGAGTTGGGGGGGAGAGCAGTACTTC. Its translation: CAWSWGGEQYF.

The V call is TRBV27, the J call TRBJ1-4; perhaps TRBD1 as D (6 bases). There are 14 residues in the CDR3. The V and J ends lost 6 bases and 3 bases respectively, with 11 bases between them. Germline V lookup: CDR1 MNHEY, CDR2 SMNVEV (reference sequence). CDR3 in amino acids: CASSPAGANEKLFF. Written as DNA, the CDR3 is TGTGCCAGCAGCCCCGCAGGGGCTAATGAAAAACTGTTTTTT.

This clone was seen at least ten times. This chain links TRBV4-3 with TRBJ1-1; D may be TRBD1 (5 bases). Trimming cost V 1 base and J 7 bases, with 22 bases left between them. This CDR3 is 17 amino acids long. The germline CDR1 and CDR2 sequences are LGHNA and YSLEER. The CDR3 region has the DNA TGCGCCAGCAGCCAAGGGGCGGGGGTAGGGACTTTCGGTGAAGCTTTCTTT. Protein: CASSQGAGVGTFGEAFF.

The chain uses TRBV6-1 and TRBJ2-7; 9 positions match TRBD2. V shed 6 bases, J shed 1 base, and the junction held 4 bases outside the gene matches. The CDR3 runs to 14 residues. Germline lookup yields CDR1 MNHNS and CDR2 SASEGT. The CDR3 DNA sequence: TGTGCCAGCAGGGCTACTAGCGGGTCCTACGAGCAGTACTTC. It translates to CASRATSGSYEQYF.

This clone was detected only once. The rearrangement uses TRBV5-4 and TRBJ2-3; D ambiguous. Germline V gene sequence: CDR1 SGHNT, CDR2 YYREEE (reference sequence). With 0 bases removed from V and 0 bases from J, the gap between germline ends came to 8 bases. This CDR3 is built from 15 residues. The CDR3 DNA reads as TGTGCCAGCAGCTTGGACAGCCCTAGCACAGATACGCAGTATTTT. Encoded protein: CASSLDSPSTDTQYF.

The genes are TRBV28 and TRBJ2-7; 9 bases map to TRBD1. Germline V gene data show CDR1 as MDHEN and CDR2 as SYDVKM. The CDR3 is made up of 14 amino acids. J gave up 1 base and V 7 bases, and 5 bases lay outside the gene matches. The CDR3 DNA reads TGTGCCAGCATCCAAGACAGGGGGTCCTACGAGCAGTACTTC. Translating gives CASIQDRGSYEQYF.

V usage is TRBV28 and J usage is TRBJ2-3, with a possible D match to TRBD1 (5 bases). Between the trimmed V and J ends, which lost 3 bases and 1 base, there was a span of 14 bases. This CDR3 region has 16 residues. Germline assignment: CDR1 MDHEN and CDR2 SYDVKM. CDR3: CASSLRRAWGTDTQYF. CDR3 nucleotide sequence: TGTGCCAGCAGTTTGCGCAGGGCTTGGGGCACAGATACGCAGTATTTT. Filled out from reference TRBV28 and TRBJ2-3, the complete variable domain reads DVKVTQSSRYLVKRTGEKVFLECVQDMDHENMFWYRQDPGLGLRLIYFSYDVKMKEKGDIPEGYSVSREKKERFSLILESASTNQTSMYLCASSLRRAWGTDTQYFGPGTRLTVL.

The rearrangement joins TRBV6-6 to TRBJ1-5; 8 bases are a match to TRBD1. Germline values: CDR1 MNHNY, CDR2 SVGAGI (reference sequence). Losses at the gene ends were 6 bases for V and 2 bases for J; bases not matched to a gene: 6. The CDR3 has 15 amino acids. The DNA for the CDR3 is TGTGCCAGCAGGATACCGGGACAGGGCAATCAGCCCCAGCATTTT. This gives the protein CASRIPGQGNQPQHF.